This T cell receptor beta chain comes out of a study of T-cell memory formation after mild COVID-19 (dated by TCRdb to the early 2020s). Regarding the study in general: TCR sequence clusters from the two donors were found to be largely donor specific. The cohort was made up of two young adult volunteers, one female and one male, who were previously healthy. T-cell clones expanding and contracting after mild COVID-19 in two donors were tracked by longitudinal TCRalpha and TCRbeta repertoire sequencing.

On this clonotype itself: What antigen it recognizes has not been identified. Base qualities are not provided; no much larger clone lies one nucleotide away.

The CDR3 runs 14 residues from the cysteine to the phenylalanine. Only CDR3 DNA remains: 42 bases, in frame from the first base. CDR1 DFQATT and CDR2 SNEGSKA were looked up in the germline V gene (reference sequence). Compared with germline, V lacks 5 bases and J lacks 4 bases; bases without a gene match: 6. PBMCs were isolated by Ficoll-Paque density gradient centrifugation. Sequencing was performed on an Illumina NovaSeq 6000. cDNA libraries for TCRalpha and TCRbeta were prepared by 5'RACE using constant-segment primers, with sample barcodes and unique molecular identifiers added. RNA was extracted from every sample with Trizol reagent. Library amplification was performed in two PCR steps, and a second sample barcode and Illumina TruSeq adapters were introduced in the second step. Sequencing of libraries was performed on an Illumina NovaSeq with 2 x 150 bp paired-end reads. Per the original workflow: With migec v1.2.7, reads were demultiplexed and then collapsed into UMI-guided consensus sequences. Using mixcr v2.1.11, the UMI consensuses were aligned to TRA and TRB V and J templates and assembled into clonotypes. A clonotype was counted as expanded or contracted only if both edgeR and NoisET called the change significant, with noise models trained on biological replicates. For edgeR calls, the cutoffs were a false discovery rate-adjusted p below 0.01 and a log2 fold-change threshold of 1. As an exploratory analysis of dynamics, PCA with hierarchical clustering was applied to max-normalized trajectories of the 1000 most abundant clonotypes. Separately sequenced CD4+ and CD8+ repertoires were used to assign the CD4 or CD8 phenotype of responding clones. In TCRdb, the public reads were trimmed at Q25 with fastp and aligned with MiXCR, with productive beta chains retained. Merged by CDR3 protein, the rows form single entries marked with the most common genes and DNA. For this entry, the V and J calls and clone size follow TCRdb and not the study's own pipeline. The sample has fewer than 500,000 distinct CDR3 sequences on record, approximately 25% of them singletons. The ten largest account for roughly an eighth of the sample.

The investigation overall reported the following: The second-wave clones that peaked on day 37 were not confirmed to be SARS-CoV-2 specific. Contracting CD4+ clones were found mainly in CM and EM memory subsets, while CD8+ clones were enriched in EMRA. Balanced CD4/CD8 phenotypes were observed for clones contracting from day 15 to 85, whereas a bias towards CD4+ was observed for a second wave of clones expanding from day 15 to 37. The study included only two mild cases, and larger cohorts that include severe cases with pre-infection samples were judged to be necessary. Some responding clones were detected in pre-infection memory, which suggested that pre-existing cross-reactive memory T cells had joined the SARS-CoV-2 response.

The chain was built from TRBV20-1 and TRBJ2-7; 12 bases in the middle match TRBD2. This TCR derives from an adult woman who had mild COVID-19 (a few samples of this study predate the infection). The sample titles of this study are shuffled in the database, so cell type and time point are left out; the donor was told from shared clones. The sequencing input was PBMCs or a T cell subset sorted from them (not recorded which). The bases are TGCAGTGCTTTTGGACTAGCGGGGCAATACGAGCAGTACTTC. It translates as CSAFGLAGQYEQYF.